These 14 T cell receptor beta chains came from one sample sequenced in a study of a mutant IDH1 vaccine in newly diagnosed glioma (dated by TCRdb to the early 2020s). These receptors have no known antigen. The library was prepared using the immunoSEQ multiplex PCR assay. What TCRdb holds here is the immuneACCESS table cut down to in-frame rearrangements. Part of the clones is not present; checked against another copy, under half of the missing clones reflect an unresolved V gene, and the others are unexplained. This sample has tens of thousands of clones in its table, and about 81% of those were observed once. The ten most abundant clones make up about 8.1% of the sample. The time point label on this specimen signifies: week 23, last vaccination. Each vaccine dose, consisting of 300 ug of a 20-mer mutant IDH1 peptide in Montanide, was administered subcutaneously with topical imiquimod. Sequenced here: PBMCs, sampled from a glioma patient whose treatment included an IDH1 peptide vaccine. The receptors shown here come from a woman in her forties with glioma. Some clones in this sample may be carry-over from other donors' samples.

The genes are TRBV18 and TRBJ1-6, with 9 positions matching TRBD1. V was clipped by 5 bases and J by 10 bases; unmatched bases: 15. CDR3 size: 17 residues. Germline CDR1 KGHSH, CDR2 LQKENI. The CDR3 nucleotides are TGTGCCAGCTCATCTTACGCTCCGGGACAGGGCGAGTCACCCCTCCACTTT. Its translation is CASSSYAPGQGESPLHF.

The chain recombines TRBV6-1 with TRBJ2-7; the D is unclear. CDR3 length: 12 amino acids. V dropped 1 base and J dropped 3 bases, with 4 bases sitting between them. CDR1 and CDR2 from the germline V gene are MNHNS and SASEGT. The CDR3 loop reads CASSEGGYEQYF. The DNA for the CDR3 is TGTGCCAGCAGTGAAGGCGGCTACGAGCAGTACTTC.

This CDR3 is CSVERHTNTGELFF. In DNA, the CDR3 is TGCAGCGTTGAGAGGCACACGAACACCGGGGAGCTGTTTTTT. The chain is built from TRBV29-1 and TRBJ2-2; D ambiguous. V was shortened by 3 bases and J by 0 bases, with 8 bases between the two germline ends. The CDR3 covers 14 residues. Germline V CDR1 and CDR2: SQVTM, ANQGSEA.

The chain couples TRBV10-3 to TRBJ1-6; D perhaps matches TRBD1 (5 bases). V lost 0 bases to trimming and J lost 9 bases, with 12 bases between them. The CDR3 loop spans 15 amino acids. In germline, CDR1 is ENHRY, CDR2 SYGVKD. CDR3 coding DNA: TGTGCCATCAGTGAGTCGGGGCGGGAGGGTTCACCCCTCCACTTT. Translating gives CAISESGREGSPLHF.

The chain is built from TRBV12-5 and TRBJ2-7; possibly TRBD2 for D (6 bases). Germline CDR1 and CDR2: LGHNT and FRNRAP. CDR3 length: 13 residues. Trimming took off 1 base at V and 7 bases at J, with 11 bases between the two ends. The CDR3 DNA is TGTGCTAGTGGTTTGGATAGGGCGGGGGAGCAGTACTTC. Its protein product is CASGLDRAGEQYF.

This sequence joins TRBV10-3 and TRBJ1-5; D unresolved. Germline-derived CDR1 and CDR2 are ENHRY and SYGVKD. Trimming stripped 4 bases from V and 0 bases from J, with 13 bases between. This CDR3 region has 16 residues. The CDR3 DNA is TGTGCCATCAGTGTAGGCGGCCCCGCTAGCAATCAGCCCCAGCATTTT. It is translated as CAISVGGPASNQPQHF.

This clone occurred a few times. The chain combines TRBV7-9 with TRBJ1-1; D ambiguous. The germline CDR1 and CDR2 sequences are SEHNR and FQNEAQ (reference sequence). The CDR3 sequence is 14 residues long. V lost 7 bases, J lost 5 bases, and 17 bases lay in between. The CDR3 region is CASTPWIAGTEAFF. The CDR3 DNA follows: TGTGCCAGCACCCCGTGGATAGCGGGGACTGAAGCTTTCTTT.

The gene calls are TRBV4-1 and TRBJ1-6; D is ambiguous. Germline V gene sequence: CDR1 MGHRA, CDR2 YSYEKL. The CDR3 is 17 residues long. Between the trimmed V and J ends, which lost 0 bases and 12 bases, there was a span of 21 bases. Here the CDR3 DNA reads TGCGCCAGCAGCCAAGAGGGCGGCCTTTCGGGTCGTGAACCCCTCCACTTT. Translation gives CASSQEGGLSGREPLHF.

This clone was detected only once. This chain's CDR3 is CASSSPGGISGELFF. DNA for the CDR3: TGTGCCAGCAGCTCCCCAGGGGGTATAAGCGGGGAGCTGTTTTTT. The genes are TRBV9 and TRBJ2-2; TRBD1 matches at 7 bases. V was clipped by 4 bases and J by 7 bases; unmatched bases: 10. This CDR3 is built from 15 residues. Per the germline V gene, CDR1 is SGDLS and CDR2 is YYNGEE.

The rearrangement joins TRBV6-6 to TRBJ2-2; 7 bases fit TRBD2. The CDR3 consists of 12 residues. The V and J ends lost 7 bases and 6 bases, in that order; junction bases with no gene match: 2. In germline, CDR1 is MNHNY, CDR2 SVGAGI (reference sequence). CDR3 sequence reads: CASIRGAGELFF. The DNA of the CDR3 is TGTGCCAGCATCCGGGGGGCCGGGGAGCTGTTTTTT.

This clone was detected once. The chain links TRBV5-1 to TRBJ2-7; 10 positions agree with TRBD1. Trimming took 3 bases from V and 5 from J; bases not matched to a gene: 5. Germline CDR1 and CDR2: SGHRS and YFSETQ. The CDR3 is made up of 14 amino acids. CDR3: CASSSGQGVNEQYF. The CDR3 nucleotides are TGCGCCAGCAGCTCCGGACAGGGGGTTAACGAGCAGTACTTC.

CDR3 sequence reads: CAARGGEDYEQFF. Written as DNA, the CDR3 is TGTGCCGCCCGAGGAGGGGAGGACTATGAGCAGTTCTTC. The chain is built from TRBV18 and TRBJ2-1; tentatively, D is TRBD2 (6 bases). Germline lookup yields CDR1 KGHSH and CDR2 LQKENI. The CDR3 has 13 amino acids. Trimming stripped 11 bases from V and 8 bases from J, with 19 bases between.

The CDR3: CASSQVEAGGNYEQYF. CDR3 in DNA: TGCGCCAGCAGCCAAGTGGAAGCGGGGGGTAACTACGAGCAGTACTTC. The rearrangement uses TRBV4-1 and TRBJ2-7; 9 bases are shared with TRBD2. Trimming cost V 1 base and J 3 bases; bases outside gene matches: 7. Germline V gene sequence: CDR1 MGHRA, CDR2 YSYEKL. CDR3 length: 16 amino acids.

The chain recombines TRBV30 with TRBJ1-6, with D perhaps TRBD1 (6 bases). The V gene's germline CDR1 is GTSNPN and CDR2 SVGIG (reference sequence). Trimming cost V 2 bases and J 7 bases, with 12 bases left between them. The CDR3 runs to 14 residues. The CDR3 nucleotides are TGTGCCTGGAGTCCGGGACAAGTAAATTCACCCCTCCACTTT. This encodes CAWSPGQVNSPLHF.